This T cell receptor (beta chain) was sequenced during a study of blood T cell repertoires in COVID-19. Study-level background: Sites across the United States, Italy and Spain contributed samples from acute and convalescent COVID-19.

In Cohort 3, a recovered donor had either two negative PCRs, clearance, or symptom resolution. Per the authors' pipeline: The authors estimated nucleated cell counts from reference gene primer amplification. Sequencing was performed with immunoSEQ multiplex PCR; in TCRdb, only in-frame clones are kept and a portion is missing. V and J calls and clone size are copied from that table; D and trimming were computed from the DNA. Found here are about 480,000 clones, approximately 90% of them singletons; the top ten hold 1.5% to 2%. CDR3 length equals 18 residues. V lost 4 bases, J lost 0 bases, and 20 bases lay in between. Germline V gives CDR1 SGHRS, CDR2 YFSETQ.

Sequences were obtained from PBMCs or T cells enriched from blood (not recorded which). This rearrangement joins TRBV5-1 to TRBJ1-3, with D maybe TRBD1 (5 bases). The clonotype was recovered from a woman aged 40 to 49 who had recovered from COVID-19. DNA of the CDR3: TGCGCCAGCAGCCAGATACCCGGGACTTTAAGCTCTGGAAACACCATATATTTT. It encodes CASSQIPGTLSSGNTIYF.